These T cell receptor beta chains were read from a single sample in a study of shared clonotypes between healthy human individuals. Clones were sequenced by immunoSEQ multiplex PCR, and TCRdb holds only the in-frame ones, with some missing. This sample yields approximately 460,000 clones, of which 70% to 80% are seen a single time; approximately 12% belongs to the top ten. The sample was PBMCs. The receptors come from a woman aged 40-49 years in good health. Some clones in this sample may be carry-over from other donors' samples. Each CDR3 is given with its conserved first and last residue. A D gene is named only where the DNA matches it firmly. Size values are once, few and many counts, or a class for expanded clones, and some rows have none.

TRBV7-2	few	TRBJ2-3	TRBD2	TGTGCCAGCAGCCTGGGCCAGCGGGAGGGAGATACGCAGTATTTT	CASSLGQREGDTQYF
TRBV11-2	many	TRBJ2-7	NA	TGTGCCAGCAGCTTAGGGCAGGGCCTTTACGAGCAGTACTTC	CASSLGQGLYEQYF
TRBV6-5	NA	TRBJ1-5	NA	TGTGCCAGCAGTATGGACAGCTATCAGCCCCAGCATTTT	CASSMDSYQPQHF
TRBV5-4	few	TRBJ2-5	NA	TGTGCCAGCAGCTTGAGAGGGACACAAGAGACCCAGTACTTC	CASSLRGTQETQYF
TRBV18	NA	TRBJ2-3	NA	TGTGCCAGCTCCCAAGCACCACACACAGATACGCAGTATTTT	CASSQAPHTDTQYF
TRBV28	NA	TRBJ2-7	NA	TGTGCCACCGGCAGGAGCTACGAGCAGTACTTC	CATGRSYEQYF
TRBV7-3	NA	TRBJ2-5	TRBD2	TGTGCCAGCAGCCTTGCGGGGGGCGGACAGACCCAGTACTTC	CASSLAGGGQTQYF
TRBV19	once	TRBJ2-5	NA	TGTGCCAGTAGTATCCAGGAAGGGGCAGAGACCCAGTACTTC	CASSIQEGAETQYF
TRBV27	NA	TRBJ2-7	NA	TGTGCCAGCAGTTTTTTCGGGAACAACTACGAGCAGTACTTC	CASSFFGNNYEQYF
TRBV5-5	NA	TRBJ1-5	NA	TGTGCCAGCAGCACGAGCACTAATCAGCCCCAGCATTTT	CASSTSTNQPQHF
TRBV28	NA	TRBJ2-1	NA	TGTGCCAGCAGTTTACTTCCCAGCTCCTACAATGAGCAGTTCTTC	CASSLLPSSYNEQFF
TRBV15	NA	TRBJ2-7	NA	TGTGCCACCAGCACCGGGACAACCTACGAGCAGTACTTC	CATSTGTTYEQYF
TRBV19	NA	TRBJ2-7	NA	TGTGCCAGTAGTGCCCGGGTCACCTACGAGCAGTACTTC	CASSARVTYEQYF
TRBV10-3	NA	TRBJ1-4	NA	TGTGCCATCAGTGAGCAGGGTGGGGAAAAACTGTTTTTT	CAISEQGGEKLFF
TRBV19	NA	TRBJ2-5	NA	TGTGCCAGTAGTGTACCCGGGGCCTACATAGAGGGCCAGTACTTC	CASSVPGAYIEGQYF
TRBV5-1	NA	TRBJ2-1	TRBD2	TGCGCCAGCAAAAAGCGGGAGCTGGCGCAGGAGCAGTTCTTC	CASKKRELAQEQFF
TRBV5-1	NA	TRBJ2-6	NA	TGCGCCAGCAGCCCCCTGGGGGCCAACGTCCTGACTTTC	CASSPLGANVLTF
TRBV5-1	NA	TRBJ2-1	TRBD1	TGCGCCAGCAGCTGGATGGGACAGGGCGATGAGCAGTTCTTC	CASSWMGQGDEQFF